This passage covers 15 T cell receptor beta chains from one sample sequenced in a study of cytomegalovirus exposure and HLA in healthy donors (TCRdb year 2017). Libraries came from the immunoSEQ multiplex PCR assay. A mixture of 60 forward primers for TCR Vbeta segments and 13 reverse primers for TCR Jbeta segments was used in the multiplex PCR. Imported from immuneACCESS, the table was reduced by TCRdb to in-frame sequences with V and J called. These copies leave out some clones; in studies compared against another copy, an unresolved V gene accounts for under half, and the cause of the remainder is not known. Counted in this sample were fewer than 200,000 clones; roughly 85% of them appeared once. Of the sample, roughly 0.76% falls within the top ten clones. The sequenced material came from PBMCs. All receptors come from a woman aged 40 to 55 in good health and CMV-seronegative.

This chain joins TRBV6-4 and TRBJ1-4; 8 bases align to TRBD1. CDR1 MRHNA and CDR2 SNTAGT come from the germline V gene. CDR3 length: 15 amino acids. V shed 5 bases, J shed 4 bases, and the junction held 6 bases outside the gene matches. The CDR3 is CASSSTGALNEKLFF. The DNA of the CDR3 is TGTGCCAGCAGTTCGACAGGGGCGCTTAATGAAAAACTGTTTTTT.

This clone was seen just once. This chain uses TRBV30 with TRBJ1-2; D might be TRBD1 (5 bases). CDR1 and CDR2 (germline): GTSNPN, SVGIG (reference sequence). The V and J ends lost 3 bases and 5 bases respectively, with 22 bases between them. The CDR3 consists of 16 residues. CDR3 DNA: TGTGCCTGGAGGGATCCGTGGGGCGGCGCCCGATATGGCTACACCTTC. The encoded protein is CAWRDPWGGARYGYTF.

The V and J genes are TRBV28 and TRBJ1-2; the D gene is possibly TRBD1 (5 bases). There are 13 residues in the CDR3. With 3 bases removed from V and 4 bases from J, the gap between germline ends came to 9 bases. Germline loops: CDR1 MDHEN, CDR2 SYDVKM. The CDR3 region is CASSLKGSYGYTF. CDR3 sequence (DNA): TGTGCCAGCAGTTTGAAGGGGTCCTATGGCTACACCTTC.

This clone was seen a few times. This chain connects TRBV30 to TRBJ1-4, with a possible D match to TRBD1 (5 bases). The CDR3 length is 15 residues. V was cut by 0 bases and J by 8 bases, with 16 bases left in between. The germline V gene has CDR1 GTSNPN and CDR2 SVGIG (reference sequence). This CDR3 reads CAWSVRGTVWEKLFF. CDR3 nucleotides: TGTGCCTGGAGTGTACGGGGGACTGTTTGGGAAAAACTGTTTTTT.

The CDR3: CASSLWPGQGGTEAFF. The CDR3 DNA follows: TGCGCCAGCAGCTTGTGGCCGGGACAGGGTGGAACTGAAGCTTTCTTT. The V gene is TRBV5-1, the J gene TRBJ1-1; TRBD1 matches 9 bases. Germline assignment: CDR1 SGHRS and CDR2 YFSETQ. The V and J ends lost 1 base and 5 bases, in that order; junction bases with no gene match: 9. The CDR3 extends over 16 amino acids.

The chain recombines TRBV2 with TRBJ1-5; the match to TRBD1 covers 7 bases. This CDR3 is 16 amino acids long. CDR1 is SNHLY, CDR2 FYNNEI, per germline. The junction had 6 bases not matched to a gene; V was cut back by 4 bases and J by 0 bases. The CDR3 nucleotides are TGTGCCAGCAGTGGCCCAGGGGGTTATAGCAATCAGCCCCAGCATTTT. Translation: CASSGPGGYSNQPQHF.

This rearrangement joins TRBV2 to TRBJ2-1, with TRBD2 as a possible D gene (5 bases). Germline V gives CDR1 SNHLY, CDR2 FYNNEI. Trimming pared 2 bases from V and 10 bases from J, leaving 12 bases between. This CDR3 is built from 13 residues. For the CDR3, the DNA is TGTGCCAGCAGTGAAATGCGGGTGAGGGAGCAGTTCTTC. This sequence encodes CASSEMRVREQFF.

With regard to this clone: A read error may account for a junction end that differs from germline. This chain's CDR3 is CASSQDRDLGERLFF. CDR3 coding DNA: TGCGCCAGCAGCCAAGATAGGGACTTGGGGGAAAGACTGTTTTTT. V and J are TRBV4-1 and TRBJ1-4; weak D call: TRBD1 (5 bases). Germline CDR1 is MGHRA and CDR2 is YSYEKL. CDR3 size: 15 residues.

The chain combines TRBV15 with TRBJ1-4; D ambiguous. Trimming took off 5 bases at V and 4 bases at J, with 17 bases between the two ends. This CDR3 has 16 amino acids. CDR1 is LNHNV and CDR2 is YYDKDF in the germline V gene (reference sequence). Here the CDR3 DNA reads TGTGCCACCAGCCCCGGTCGGGGAATCGGTAATGAAAAACTGTTTTTT. It codes for CATSPGRGIGNEKLFF.

This rearrangement joins TRBV6-1 to TRBJ2-3; 7 bases match TRBD1. CDR3 length equals 15 residues. The ends lost 5 bases at V and 4 bases at J; junction bases unmatched: 9. The germline V gene encodes CDR1 MNHNS and CDR2 SASEGT. CDR3 nucleotides: TGTGCCAGCAGTAACGACAGGGCGCGCGCAGATACGCAGTATTTT. This sequence encodes CASSNDRARADTQYF.

The chain uses TRBV4-3 and TRBJ1-1, with unresolved D. Trimming left V 1 base short and J 8 bases short, with 17 bases between. This CDR3 has 15 amino acids. The germline CDR1 and CDR2 sequences are LGHNA and YSLEER. CDR3 coding DNA: TGCGCCAGCAGCCAAGGAAATCGCGGGGAGCGAGAAGCTTTCTTT. Translating gives CASSQGNRGEREAFF.

This clone was counted only a few times. The V call is TRBV6-5, the J call TRBJ1-1; D unresolved. The germline V gene encodes CDR1 MNHEY and CDR2 SVGAGI. V lost 6 bases and J lost 3, with 17 bases in between. The CDR3 extends over 15 amino acids. The CDR3 reads CASRTPGDVDTEAFF. The CDR3 nucleotides are TGTGCCAGCAGGACACCCGGGGATGTGGACACTGAAGCTTTCTTT.

The table lists this clone with a few counts. The gene calls are TRBV6-5 and TRBJ2-7, with 7 bases that match TRBD1. The CDR3 loop spans 15 amino acids. Germline-derived CDR1 and CDR2 are MNHEY and SVGAGI. Trimming cost V 6 bases and J 2 bases; bases outside gene matches: 10. For the CDR3, the DNA is TGTGCCAGCAGCCGGGGACAGCCCACACCCTACGAGCAGTACTTC. Encoded protein: CASSRGQPTPYEQYF.

V gene TRBV2 combines with J gene TRBJ2-2; D is perhaps TRBD2 (6 bases). CDR1 and CDR2 (germline): SNHLY, FYNNEI. The CDR3 is made up of 13 amino acids. Trimming shortened V by 8 bases and J by 0 bases, and 7 bases separated the two germline ends. The CDR3 reads CASGEANTGELFF. In DNA, the CDR3 is TGTGCCAGCGGGGAGGCGAACACCGGGGAGCTGTTTTTT. Drawing the rest from reference TRBV2 and TRBJ2-2, the complete variable domain is EPEVTQTPSHQVTQMGQEVILRCVPISNHLYFYWYRQILGQKVEFLVSFYNNEISEKSEIFDDQFSVERPDGSNFTLKIRSTKLEDSAMYFCASGEANTGELFFGEGSRLTVL.

The chain recombines TRBV29-1 with TRBJ2-7; D may be TRBD2 (5 bases). The CDR3 has 14 residues. V was clipped by 4 bases and J by 0 bases, with 13 bases between them. CDR1 is SQVTM, CDR2 ANQGSEA, per germline. This chain's CDR3 is CSVVNIGSSYEQYF. CDR3 DNA: TGCAGCGTTGTTAATATTGGGAGCTCCTACGAGCAGTACTTC.